Listed here are 30 T cell receptor beta chains from one sample, sequenced in a study of blood T cells in healthy people across ages. The second PCR ran roughly 6 to 11 cycles with a sample-barcoded 5' primer and J-beta primers. One entry per CDR3 protein results from TCRdb running MiXCR on the 5' RACE reads. Of about 1.5 million distinct CDR3 sequences listed, approximately 43% are singletons. Source material: blood. The receptor source for this set is a woman between 18 and 29 years old in good health.

Regarding this clonotype: One junction end disagrees with the germline gene, perhaps due to a read error. The chain combines TRBV6-6 with TRBJ2-7; D gene unclear. This CDR3 is 14 amino acids long. Germline-derived CDR1 and CDR2 are MNHNY and SVGAGI (reference sequence). CDR3 region: CASSYSVSSSEQYF. The CDR3 DNA reads TGTGCCAGCAGTTACTCGGTGTCCTCCTCCGAGCAGTACTTC.

This rearrangement joins TRBV2 to TRBJ2-5; 12 bases align to TRBD2. This CDR3 contains 17 residues. V dropped 4 bases and J dropped 4; count of bases not matched to a gene: 10. Germline V gene lookup returns CDR1 SNHLY and CDR2 FYNNEI. For the CDR3, the DNA is TGTGCCAGCAGTGCACTAGCGGGGGGACGATTCGGAGAGACCCAGTACTTC. It specifies CASSALAGGRFGETQYF.

Note on this clonotype: A much bigger clone sits one base away, suggesting this may be a read error. The chain combines TRBV6-6 with TRBJ2-1; a weak D match, TRBD2 (5 bases). CDR1 and CDR2 from the germline V gene are MNHNY and SVGAGI (reference sequence). The V gene lost 4 bases and the J gene lost 13 bases, with 17 bases spanning the gap. The CDR3 loop spans 13 amino acids. This CDR3 is CASSFSETETQFF. The CDR3 DNA reads as TGTGCCAGCAGTTTTAGCGAAACGGAGACCCAGTTCTTC.

Here the CDR3 reads CASRAPGAVGYTF. The DNA of the CDR3 is TGTGCCAGCAGGGCCCCCGGGGCGGTTGGCTACACCTTC. The rearrangement links TRBV9 to TRBJ1-2; TRBD1 might be the D (5 bases). The CDR3 contains 13 residues. V lost 5 bases to trimming and J lost 7 bases, with 15 bases between them. The germline V gene encodes CDR1 SGDLS and CDR2 YYNGEE.

This clonotype came up a few times. The junction and the germline gene differ at one end; a read error may be behind it. The chain combines TRBV12-3 or TRBV12-4 with TRBJ2-3; no definite D call. The CDR3 extends over 13 amino acids. The CDR3 loop is CAGSLAGTDTQYF. The CDR3 DNA follows: TGTGCCGGCAGTTTAGCAGGCACAGATACGCAGTATTTT.

The rearrangement uses TRBV7-8 and TRBJ2-3; TRBD2 matches at 7 bases. The J segment lost 7 bases and the V segment lost 2 bases, leaving 18 bases of the junction unmatched. Germline values: CDR1 SGHVS, CDR2 FQNEAQ. The CDR3 runs 18 residues. The DNA of the CDR3 is TGTGCCAGCAGCTTAAGGATTCGTTATCTAGGGGAGGGAAATACGCAGTATTTT. This translates into CASSLRIRYLGEGNTQYF. The full variable domain, its missing parts supplied by reference TRBV7-8 and TRBJ2-3, is GAGVSQSPRYKVAKRGQDVALRCDPISGHVSLFWYQQALGQGPEFLTYFQNEAQLDKSGLPSDRFFAERPEGSVSTLKIQRTQQEDSAVYLCASSLRIRYLGEGNTQYFGPGTRLTVL.

This clonotype came up once. The V gene is TRBV7-2, the J gene TRBJ1-3, with D hard to call. CDR3 size: 16 residues. With 1 base removed from V and 0 bases from J, the gap between germline ends came to 10 bases. Per germline, CDR1 SGHTA and CDR2 FQGNSA. CDR3 coding DNA: TGTGCCAGCAGCTTAGTTACTGCCGTCTCTGGAAACACCATATATTTT. It yields the protein CASSLVTAVSGNTIYF.

This clonotype was counted only a few times. V and J are TRBV4-3 and TRBJ2-7; 8 bases align to TRBD1. The CDR3 sequence is 16 residues long. The junction had 5 bases not matched to a gene; V was cut back by 0 bases and J by 1 base. Germline CDR1 is LGHNA and CDR2 is YSLEER. CDR3 loop: CASSQDGRGPSYEQYF. Written as DNA, the CDR3 is TGCGCCAGCAGCCAAGATGGCAGGGGGCCATCCTACGAGCAGTACTTC.

The chain joins TRBV7-2 to TRBJ2-3; D unresolved. V lost 5 bases, J lost 6 bases, and 12 bases lay in between. Germline lookup yields CDR1 SGHTA and CDR2 FQGNSA. There are 13 residues in the CDR3. CDR3 DNA sequence: TGTGCCAGCAGCCCAGAGGTTTTGGATACGCAGTATTTT. It yields the protein CASSPEVLDTQYF.

The chain has TRBV5-1 and TRBJ2-7; TRBD2 agrees at 8 bases. From germline, CDR1 is SGHRS and CDR2 YFSETQ. The CDR3 is 16 residues long. The J segment lost 1 base and the V segment lost 0 bases, leaving 6 bases of the junction unmatched. CDR3 protein: CASSLGSAGESYEQYF. The CDR3 DNA sequence: TGCGCCAGCAGCTTGGGGTCAGCGGGGGAATCCTACGAGCAGTACTTC.

This sequence joins TRBV5-1 and TRBJ2-2; 8 bases line up with TRBD2. This CDR3 is 14 amino acids long. With 4 bases clipped from V and 4 bases from J, the junction kept 3 bases outside the gene matches. Germline-derived CDR1 and CDR2 are SGHRS and YFSETQ. CDR3 protein: CASSQAGATGELFF. CDR3 bases: TGCGCCAGCAGCCAAGCGGGGGCCACCGGGGAGCTGTTTTTT.

V gene TRBV28 combines with J gene TRBJ2-5; D gene unclear. The germline gives CDR1 MDHEN, CDR2 SYDVKM. This CDR3 is built from 15 residues. Trimming shortened V by 7 bases and J by 1 base, and 16 bases separated the two germline ends. In DNA, the CDR3 is TGTGCCAGCACCGTCGCGAGTACTACCCAAGAGACCCAGTACTTC. Amino acid sequence: CASTVASTTQETQYF.

The sample holds a few counts of this clonotype. The rearrangement links TRBV24-1 to TRBJ2-1; 7 bases align to TRBD2. CDR1 and CDR2 from the germline V gene are KGHDR and SFDVKD. The CDR3 covers 16 residues. Trimming cost V 5 bases and J 9 bases; bases outside gene matches: 15. The CDR3 DNA sequence: TGTGCCACCAGTGGATTTGAGGGAGGGCCAGGTACTGAGCAGTTCTTC. Translated: CATSGFEGGPGTEQFF.

The chain recombines TRBV7-2 with TRBJ1-2, with D maybe TRBD1 (5 bases). V was pared by 7 bases and J by 5 bases, with 20 bases between. CDR3 size: 15 residues. CDR1 and CDR2 (germline): SGHTA, FQGNSA. This chain's CDR3 is CASNAGVLGEYGYTF. CDR3 nucleotides: TGTGCCAGCAACGCCGGAGTCTTGGGGGAGTATGGCTACACCTTC.

Notes on this clonotype: This may be a read error, as it is one base from a much larger clone. The V call is TRBV20-1, the J call TRBJ2-7, with D possibly being TRBD1 (5 bases). Germline-derived CDR1 and CDR2 are DFQATT and SNEGSKA (reference sequence). The CDR3 length is 10 residues. The CDR3 is CRAGTYEQYF. The CDR3 coding sequence is TGCAGGGCAGGGACCTACGAGCAGTACTTC.

Only a few counts were recorded for this clonotype. The rearrangement uses TRBV13 and TRBJ1-1; 7 bases fit TRBD1. CDR1 and CDR2 from the germline V gene are PRHDT and FYEKMQ (reference sequence). The CDR3 covers 13 residues. V shed 5 bases and J 5 bases; nucleotides not matched to a gene: 5. The CDR3 protein is CASSQDRTTEAFF. CDR3 coding DNA: TGTGCCAGCAGCCAGGACAGGACGACTGAAGCTTTCTTT.

V usage is TRBV9 and J usage is TRBJ2-1; possible D gene TRBD1, 6 bases. This CDR3 has 15 residues. From germline, CDR1 is SGDLS and CDR2 YYNGEE. V was cut by 3 bases and J by 0 bases, with 10 bases left in between. In DNA form, the CDR3 reads TGTGCCAGCAGCGATACAGGGAGCTCCTACAATGAGCAGTTCTTC. This encodes CASSDTGSSYNEQFF.

This clonotype turned up a few times. The chain couples TRBV20-1 to TRBJ1-1; D ambiguous. CDR3 length: 13 amino acids. Germline lookup yields CDR1 DFQATT and CDR2 SNEGSKA (reference sequence). Deletions cut 6 bases from V and 5 bases from J, with 16 bases between. CDR3: CSAPGLAWTEAFF. The CDR3 DNA is TGCAGTGCGCCCGGGTTGGCTTGGACTGAAGCTTTCTTT.

The chain links TRBV5-1 to TRBJ2-1, with D possibly being TRBD1 (5 bases). The V end was cut by 5 bases, the J end by 3 bases, with 12 bases between. The CDR3 consists of 14 residues. The V gene's germline CDR1 is SGHRS and CDR2 YFSETQ. The CDR3 sequence: CASSPRRGYNEQFF. CDR3 in DNA: TGCGCCAGCAGTCCCAGAAGGGGCTACAATGAGCAGTTCTTC.

A few counts support this clonotype. The chain couples TRBV27 to TRBJ2-1, with unresolved D. This CDR3 is 16 amino acids long. Germline V gene data show CDR1 as MNHEY and CDR2 as SMNVEV (reference sequence). Trimming removed 3 bases from V and 4 bases from J, with 16 bases in between. The CDR3: CASSFGVPAKYNEQFF. The CDR3 DNA is TGTGCCAGCAGTTTCGGAGTCCCGGCCAAATACAATGAGCAGTTCTTC.

V is TRBV27 and J is TRBJ1-2; 8 nucleotides match TRBD1. This CDR3 has 14 residues. Germline V gives CDR1 MNHEY, CDR2 SMNVEV (reference sequence). Germline trimming cut 4 bases from V and 1 base from J; bases unmatched to any gene: 2. CDR3: CASSWDRFNYGYTF. The CDR3 DNA is TGTGCCAGCAGTTGGGACAGGTTTAACTATGGCTACACCTTC.

This clonotype was seen a handful of times. This sequence joins TRBV4-2 and TRBJ2-7; D is uncertain. Looked up from germline, CDR1 is LGHNA and CDR2 is YNFKEQ. This CDR3 spans 13 amino acids. The V end was cut by 9 bases, the J end by 3 bases, with 15 bases between. In DNA form, the CDR3 reads TGTGCCAGTGCACCTCTCGCTAACTACGAGCAGTACTTC. Protein product: CASAPLANYEQYF.

This clonotype was counted between two and nine times. The chain has TRBV15 and TRBJ1-2; D not resolved. This CDR3 has 13 residues. The V and J ends lost 1 base and 8 bases respectively, with 11 bases between them. Germline lookup yields CDR1 LNHNV and CDR2 YYDKDF (reference sequence). CDR3 bases: TGTGCCACCAGCAGAGGACGGAGAGAAGGCTACACCTTC. Encoded protein: CATSRGRREGYTF.

The chain links TRBV12-3 or TRBV12-4 to TRBJ2-1; TRBD1 aligns across 9 bases. CDR3 size: 15 residues. V dropped 7 bases and J dropped 3; count of bases not matched to a gene: 7. CDR3 coding DNA: TGTGCCAGCACTAAGACAGGGGGTGTCTACAATGAGCAGTTCTTC. Its protein is CASTKTGGVYNEQFF.

In its sample, this clonotype was seen a few times. The CDR3 reads CASSYFRGYGYTF. The CDR3 nucleotides read TGTGCCAGCAGTTACTTCAGGGGCTATGGCTACACCTTC. The V and J genes are TRBV6-5 and TRBJ1-2, with TRBD1 as a possible D gene (6 bases). There are 13 residues in the CDR3. From germline, CDR1 is MNHEY and CDR2 SVGAGI. Trimming pared 1 base from V and 4 bases from J, leaving 7 bases between.

The table lists this clonotype with a few counts. This sequence joins TRBV7-9 and TRBJ2-4, with D uncertain. This CDR3 has 16 amino acids. The ends were cut back, 3 bases at V and 0 bases at J, with 12 bases in the middle. Germline V gene sequence: CDR1 SEHNR, CDR2 FQNEAQ (reference sequence). The CDR3 nucleotides read TGTGCCAGCAGCTTTCCCGCGGAGTTAGCCAAAAACATTCAGTACTTC. Protein: CASSFPAELAKNIQYF.

This clonotype occurred a few times. The chain employs TRBV12-3 or TRBV12-4 and TRBJ2-3; 9 bases match TRBD1. CDR3 length equals 16 residues. Trimming at V came to 6 bases and at J to 5 bases, leaving 12 bases not matched to a gene. The CDR3 region is CASSAPPGTGRDTQYF. CDR3 DNA sequence: TGTGCCAGCAGCGCTCCGCCCGGGACAGGGCGAGATACGCAGTATTTT.

This clonotype was recorded many times. The rearrangement uses TRBV29-1 and TRBJ2-1; tentative D call: TRBD2 (6 bases). V lost 5 bases, J lost 3 bases, and 14 bases lay in between. This CDR3 has 14 residues. CDR1 is SQVTM and CDR2 is ANQGSEA in the germline V gene. The CDR3 spells CSVPAAGRYNEQFF. In DNA, the CDR3 is TGCAGCGTTCCCGCAGCGGGTCGCTACAATGAGCAGTTCTTC.

DNA of the CDR3: TGTGCCAGCTCACCGCATAACGGATTTGGGACTGAAGCTTTCTTT. It codes for CASSPHNGFGTEAFF. The V call is TRBV18, the J call TRBJ1-1; D gene ambiguous. The CDR3 spans 15 residues. CDR1 is KGHSH and CDR2 is LQKENI in the germline V gene. V was cut by 3 bases and J by 5 bases, with 16 bases left in between.

V usage is TRBV6-2 or TRBV6-3 and J usage is TRBJ2-5; D perhaps matches TRBD1 (6 bases). The germline CDR1 and CDR2 sequences are MNHEY and SVGEGT. CDR3 length equals 16 residues. V was clipped by 5 bases and J by 1 base, with 17 bases between them. The CDR3 spells CASSHGTTTFQETQYF. As DNA, the CDR3 is TGTGCCAGCAGTCACGGGACAACTACTTTCCAAGAGACCCAGTACTTC.